The clone carrying this TCR beta chain was picked up one time. This entry is derived from a study of blood T cell repertoires in COVID-19. On the study more broadly: Sample material is recorded as cDNA or gDNA derived from T cells, B-cell-depleted T cells, or PBMCs.

Germline CDR1 MNHNY, CDR2 SVGAGI (reference sequence). The CDR3 runs 15 residues. Trimming shortened V by 8 bases and J by 2 bases, and 13 bases separated the two germline ends. Methods used by the authors: Reference gene primers were amplified, and this amplification served to estimate nucleated cell counts. TCRdb's copy holds only in-frame clones and misses some; the assay was immunoSEQ multiplex PCR. For V, J and clone size, that table is used; D and trimming come from the DNA. This table has roughly 84,000 clones, about 85% appearing once. The receptor was isolated from a man older than 75 with active or convalescent COVID-19. This chain links TRBV6-6 with TRBJ2-6; TRBD2 might be the D (6 bases). Sequencing input: peripheral blood. The CDR3 protein is CASSRRGTGANVLTF. CDR3 DNA sequence: TGTGCCAGCTCCCGACGGGGGACTGGGGCCAACGTCCTGACTTTC.